A selection of T cell receptor beta chains follows, all from one sample in a study of T cell responses to AZD1222 COVID-19 vaccine. Using immunoSEQ multiplex PCR, the repertoire was profiled, and TCRdb retains in-frame clones only, with some absent. The sample lists under 200,000 clones; over 90% were seen once. Source: peripheral blood, taken on day 0 of AZD1222 vaccination. The receptors here all came from an adult in good health. Each CDR3 is given with its conserved first and last residue. D genes are given only for firm matches. Clone sizes are given selectively: once, few, many, or a class where the clone is expanded.

v_call	cdr3_length	d_call	j_call	clone_size	cdr3_aa	cdr3_nt
TRBV6-4	15	.	TRBJ1-2	.	CASSRQESAVYGYTF	TGTGCCAGCAGCCGACAGGAGTCCGCGGTCTATGGCTACACCTTC
TRBV24-1	15	TRBD1	TRBJ2-2	.	CATSDPGQGNGELFF	TGTGCCACCAGTGATCCGGGACAGGGGAACGGGGAGCTGTTTTTT
TRBV30	14	.	TRBJ1-6	few	CAWSVRGENSPLHF	TGTGCCTGGAGTGTACGAGGGGAAAACTCACCCCTCCACTTT
TRBV4-1	14	TRBD1	TRBJ2-5	.	CASSQPDREETQYF	TGCGCCAGCAGCCAACCCGACAGGGAAGAGACCCAGTACTTC
TRBV12-3/TRBV12-4	12	.	TRBJ1-1	.	CASSPHVTEAFF	TGTGCCAGCAGTCCCCACGTCACTGAAGCTTTCTTT
TRBV6-5	15	.	TRBJ1-1	.	CASSYSTTQVAEAFF	TGTGCCAGCAGTTACTCGACCACCCAGGTGGCTGAAGCTTTCTTT
TRBV6-1	15	.	TRBJ1-5	.	CASSEIGPLTRPQHF	TGTGCCAGCAGTGAAATAGGGCCACTCACGCGGCCCCAGCATTTT
TRBV14	14	TRBD1	TRBJ1-4	.	CASSLTRGREKLFF	TGTGCCAGCAGCCTCACCAGGGGGAGAGAAAAACTGTTTTTT
TRBV7-9	16	.	TRBJ2-1	.	CASSSPDRTPNNEQFF	TGTGCCAGCAGCTCTCCAGACAGGACCCCCAACAATGAGCAGTTCTTC
TRBV4-1	15	TRBD1	TRBJ2-2	.	CASSQRDRDTGELFF	TGCGCCAGCAGTCAACGGGACAGGGACACCGGGGAGCTGTTTTTT
TRBV6-5	13	.	TRBJ1-1	.	CASSYSSDTEAFF	TGTGCCAGCAGTTACTCTTCAGACACTGAAGCTTTCTTT
TRBV5-1	13	.	TRBJ2-5	.	CASAPGGQETQYF	TGCGCCAGCGCCCCTGGGGGCCAAGAGACCCAGTACTTC
TRBV19	12	.	TRBJ1-2	.	CASSNARDGYTF	TGTGCCAGTAGTAATGCCCGTGATGGCTACACCTTC
TRBV19	12	.	TRBJ1-2	.	CASSIAFGSYTF	TGTGCCAGTAGTATAGCGTTCGGGAGCTACACCTTC
TRBV27	17	.	TRBJ1-6	once	CASTLVLVQGINSPLHF	TGTGCCAGCACCCTCGTGCTTGTGCAGGGAATTAATTCACCCCTCCACTTT
TRBV30	15	TRBD1	TRBJ2-7	.	CAWLYSGTGLYEQYF	TGTGCCTGGTTATACTCCGGGACAGGGCTCTACGAGCAGTACTTC
TRBV5-1	14	TRBD1	TRBJ2-7	.	CASSPGQGPYEQYF	TGCGCCAGCAGCCCGGGACAGGGTCCGTACGAGCAGTACTTC
TRBV10-1	15	.	TRBJ1-6	.	CASSETPRENSPLHF	TGCGCCAGCAGTGAGACCCCCAGGGAGAATTCACCCCTCCACTTT
TRBV6-2/TRBV6-3	12	.	TRBJ2-3	.	CASSYAPDTQYF	TGTGCCAGCAGTTATGCCCCAGATACGCAGTATTTT
TRBV18	16	TRBD2	TRBJ2-7	.	CASSPPGSGRVHEQYF	TGTGCCAGCTCACCACCTGGTAGCGGGAGAGTCCACGAGCAGTACTTC
TRBV6-5	13	.	TRBJ2-7	.	CASSSTVSHEQYF	TGTGCCAGCAGCTCTACGGTAAGCCACGAGCAGTACTTC
TRBV2	13	TRBD2	TRBJ2-7	.	CASEAGGRYEQYF	TGTGCCAGCGAGGCGGGAGGCAGATACGAGCAGTACTTC
TRBV7-9	13	.	TRBJ2-7	.	CASSSDISYEQYF	TGTGCCAGCAGCTCTGACATCTCCTACGAGCAGTACTTC
TRBV5-4	13	TRBD1	TRBJ1-2	.	CASSDGTAHGYTF	TGTGCCAGCAGCGATGGGACAGCTCATGGCTACACCTTC
TRBV21-1	14	.	TRBJ2-7	.	CASSKEGGFQGWNF	TGTGCCAGCAGCAAAGAGGGAGGGTTTCAGGGCTGGAACTTC
TRBV10-2	13	TRBD1	TRBJ1-1	.	CASRLDRGAEAFF	TGCGCCAGCAGGCTGGACAGGGGAGCTGAAGCTTTCTTT
TRBV3-1/TRBV3-2	14	.	TRBJ1-2	.	CASSQAGGARGYTF	TGTGCCAGCAGCCAAGCGGGGGGCGCGAGGGGCTACACCTTC
TRBV7-8	17	TRBD1	TRBJ1-3	.	CASSSTLRTGRINTIYF	TGTGCCAGCAGCTCAACACTGCGGACAGGGAGGATTAACACCATATATTTT
TRBV3-1/TRBV3-2	15	TRBD1	TRBJ1-6	.	CASSAQGAGNSPLHF	TGTGCCAGCAGCGCGCAGGGGGCCGGGAATTCACCCCTCCACTTT
TRBV9	14	TRBD1	TRBJ2-1	.	CASSASRDRGGQFF	TGTGCCAGCAGCGCAAGCCGGGACAGGGGTGGGCAGTTCTTC
TRBV27	14	.	TRBJ2-7	.	CASRILAISHEQYF	TGTGCCAGCAGGATCCTAGCGATAAGCCACGAGCAGTACTTC
TRBV27	13	.	TRBJ2-5	.	CASSLGLEKTQYF	TGTGCCAGCAGTTTAGGATTAGAAAAGACCCAGTACTTC
TRBV5-6	13	.	TRBJ1-1	.	CASSLGAYTEAFF	TGTGCCAGCAGCTTGGGTGCCTACACTGAAGCTTTCTTT
TRBV6-5	15	.	TRBJ2-7	.	CASSYRYQRGVDQYF	TGTGCCAGCAGTTACAGATACCAACGGGGTGTCGACCAGTACTTC
TRBV18	13	.	TRBJ1-2	.	CASSPGVSYGYTF	TGTGCCAGCTCACCGGGTGTCTCATATGGCTACACCTTC
TRBV10-1	17	.	TRBJ1-1	.	CASSESSLYGVNTEAFF	TGCGCCAGCAGTGAATCGTCCCTCTACGGAGTGAACACTGAAGCTTTCTTT
TRBV11-2	15	.	TRBJ1-5	.	CASSLNQGRGQPQHF	TGTGCCAGCAGCTTAAATCAGGGACGGGGTCAGCCCCAGCATTTT
TRBV5-1	12	.	TRBJ1-2	.	CASSFGDYGYTF	TGCGCCAGCAGCTTCGGTGACTATGGCTACACCTTC
TRBV18	21	TRBD2	TRBJ2-6	.	CASSPGLGLAGASSGANVLTF	TGTGCCAGCTCACCGGGTTTGGGACTAGCGGGGGCGTCCTCTGGGGCCAACGTCCTGACTTTC
TRBV7-9	14	TRBD1	TRBJ1-1	.	CAGTRTGGISEAFF	TGTGCCGGAACCCGGACAGGGGGAATTTCTGAAGCTTTCTTT
TRBV3-1/TRBV3-2	15	TRBD2	TRBJ2-1	.	CASSQTSGAYNEQFF	TGTGCCAGCAGCCAGACTAGCGGGGCCTACAATGAGCAGTTCTTC
TRBV12-3/TRBV12-4	13	TRBD1	TRBJ1-2	.	CASSTGARDGYTF	TGTGCCAGCAGTACAGGGGCGAGAGATGGCTACACCTTC
TRBV19	11	.	TRBJ1-1	once	CASSIRGLSFF	TGTGCCAGTAGTATACGGGGTTTATCTTTCTTT
TRBV28	15	.	TRBJ2-3	.	CASSPRNEATDTQYF	TGTGCCAGCAGCCCTCGGAATGAAGCCACAGATACGCAGTATTTT
TRBV19	17	TRBD1	TRBJ1-5	.	CASSSSMAGGGNQPQHF	TGTGCCAGTAGCTCCTCGATGGCAGGGGGCGGGAATCAGCCCCAGCATTTT
TRBV5-1	13	.	TRBJ1-1	once	CASSLDGGAEAFF	TGCGCCAGCAGCTTGGACGGGGGAGCTGAAGCTTTCTTT
TRBV10-2	15	.	TRBJ1-1	.	CASSERATGNTEAFF	TGCGCCAGCAGTGAGAGGGCTACAGGGAACACTGAAGCTTTCTTT
TRBV29-1	14	.	TRBJ1-1	.	CSVGGSFIRTEAFF	TGCAGCGTGGGGGGGAGTTTCATTCGGACTGAAGCTTTCTTT
TRBV25-1	12	.	TRBJ1-2	.	CATSRTEYGYTF	TGTGCCACCTCTCGCACGGAATATGGCTACACCTTC
TRBV7-6	17	.	TRBJ1-2	.	CASSPHPQGRANYGYTF	TGTGCCAGCAGCCCGCACCCCCAGGGTCGAGCTAACTATGGCTACACCTTC
TRBV7-9	17	TRBD2	TRBJ2-5	.	CASSLGGTSGLKETQYF	TGTGCCAGCAGCTTAGGTGGGACTAGCGGTTTAAAAGAGACCCAGTACTTC
TRBV5-1	16	.	TRBJ2-2	.	CASSPGRELNTGELFF	TGCGCCAGCAGCCCGGGGCGGGAACTGAACACCGGGGAGCTGTTTTTT